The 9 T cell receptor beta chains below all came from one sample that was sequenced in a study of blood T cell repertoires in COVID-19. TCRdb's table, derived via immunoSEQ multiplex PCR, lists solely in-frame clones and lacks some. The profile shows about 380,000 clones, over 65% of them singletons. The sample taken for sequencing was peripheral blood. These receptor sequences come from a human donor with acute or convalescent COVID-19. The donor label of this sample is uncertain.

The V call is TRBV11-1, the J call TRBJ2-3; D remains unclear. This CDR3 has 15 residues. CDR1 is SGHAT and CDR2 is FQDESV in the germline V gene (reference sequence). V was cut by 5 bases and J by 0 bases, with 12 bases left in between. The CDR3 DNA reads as TGTGCCAGCAGCACAAATGTTTTGAGCACAGATACGCAGTATTTT. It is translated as CASSTNVLSTDTQYF.

CDR3 DNA sequence: TGTGCCAGCAGCTGGGGGACAGGGGGCGGTCAGCCCCAGCATTTT. Its translation is CASSWGTGGGQPQHF. The chain joins TRBV5-8 to TRBJ1-5; 12 bases align to TRBD1. This CDR3 region has 15 residues. V dropped 3 bases and J dropped 6; count of bases not matched to a gene: 4. Germline CDR1 SGHTS, CDR2 YDEGEE.

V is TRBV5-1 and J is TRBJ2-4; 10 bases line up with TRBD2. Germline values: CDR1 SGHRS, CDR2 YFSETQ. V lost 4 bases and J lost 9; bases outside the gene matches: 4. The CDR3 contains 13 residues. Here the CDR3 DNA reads TGCGCCAGCAGCCCTAGCGGGGGCGGCATTCAGTACTTC. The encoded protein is CASSPSGGGIQYF.

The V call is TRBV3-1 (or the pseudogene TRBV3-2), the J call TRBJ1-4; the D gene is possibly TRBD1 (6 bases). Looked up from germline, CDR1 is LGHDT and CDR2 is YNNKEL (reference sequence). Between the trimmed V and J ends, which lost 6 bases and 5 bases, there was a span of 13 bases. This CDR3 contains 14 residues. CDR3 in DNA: TGTGCCAGCAGTCCAGGGGCCATAAATGAAAAACTGTTTTTT. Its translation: CASSPGAINEKLFF.

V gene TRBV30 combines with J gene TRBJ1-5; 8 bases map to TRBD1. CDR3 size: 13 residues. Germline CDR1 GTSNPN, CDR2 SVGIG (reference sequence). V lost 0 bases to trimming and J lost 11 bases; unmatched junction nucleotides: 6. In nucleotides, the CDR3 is TGTGCCTGGAGTGTAGGACAGGGAATAGCCCAGCATTTT. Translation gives CAWSVGQGIAQHF. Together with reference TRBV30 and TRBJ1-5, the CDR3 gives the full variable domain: SQTIHQWPATLVQPVGSPLSLECTVEGTSNPNLYWYRQAAGRGLQLLFYSVGIGQISSEVPQNLSASRPQDRQFILSSKKLLLSDSGFYLCAWSVGQGIAQHFGDGTRLSIL.

The CDR3 bases are TGTGCCAGCAGCCACCTTTGGACATACAATGAGCAGTTCTTC. Its protein is CASSHLWTYNEQFF. The rearrangement uses TRBV7-2 and TRBJ2-1; D may be TRBD1 (5 bases). V was cut by 5 bases and J by 4 bases, with 12 bases left in between. This CDR3 comprises 14 residues. CDR1 is SGHTA and CDR2 is FQGNSA in the germline V gene.

In nucleotides, the CDR3 is TGCGCCAGCAGCCAAGAGGCCAGGTTCCACGAGCAGTACTTC. Translation gives CASSQEARFHEQYF. This sequence joins TRBV4-1 and TRBJ2-7, with D hard to call. The germline gives CDR1 MGHRA, CDR2 YSYEKL. The V end lost 0 bases, the J end lost 5 bases, and 11 bases lay between the germline ends. The CDR3 sequence is 14 residues long.

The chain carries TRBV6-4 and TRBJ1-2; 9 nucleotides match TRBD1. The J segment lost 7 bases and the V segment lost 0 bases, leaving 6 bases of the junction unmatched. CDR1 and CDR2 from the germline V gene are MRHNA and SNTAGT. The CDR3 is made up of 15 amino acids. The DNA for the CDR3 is TGTGCCAGCAGTGACTCGACCCGACAGGGGGGTGGCTACACCTTC. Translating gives CASSDSTRQGGGYTF.

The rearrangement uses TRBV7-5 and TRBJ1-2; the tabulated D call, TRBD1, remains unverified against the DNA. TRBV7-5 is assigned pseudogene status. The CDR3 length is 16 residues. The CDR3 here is CVRRVRVHRGRLGYTF. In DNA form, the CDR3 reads TGTGTCAGAAGGGTGAGAGTCCACAGGGGGCGCTTAGGCTACACCTTC.